This T cell receptor beta chain stems from a study of blood T cell repertoires in COVID-19. Study as a whole: The study drew acute and convalescent COVID-19 samples from the United States, Italy and Spain. The cDNA or gDNA used as material had been derived from T cells, B-cell-depleted T cells, or PBMCs.

Authors' analysis steps: Cell counts per sample came from amplifying reference gene primers. Here immunoSEQ multiplex PCR was the method, and the copy in TCRdb shows in-frame clones only, minus some. D and trimming come from the DNA, and the V and J calls and clone size come from that table. The data show more than 90,000 clones, about 89% seen once. This CDR3 contains 13 residues. The germline gives CDR1 SGDLS, CDR2 YYNGEE. Trimming removed 3 bases at V and 2 bases at J, with 9 bases between. This receptor was identified in a man aged 40-55 years with acute or convalescent COVID-19. The chain uses TRBV9 and TRBJ2-7, with D possibly TRBD2 on 6 matching bases. Input material: peripheral blood. This chain's CDR3 is CASSATGAYEQYF. For the CDR3, the DNA is TGTGCCAGCAGCGCGACGGGAGCCTACGAGCAGTACTTC.